This TCR beta chain was retrieved from a study of cytomegalovirus exposure and HLA in healthy donors. Comments on this clone: Its antigen is still unknown.

The PCR employed 60 Vbeta primers together with 13 Jbeta primers. Study processing details: There were about 86 million unique TCR beta chains by a later count, and approximately 11 million of them were shared. Clones were read by immunoSEQ multiplex PCR, and TCRdb kept only the in-frame ones, dropping some. That table is the source of V, J and clone size, and D and trimming were worked out from the DNA. Of 90,000 to 120,000 clones in the sample, 50% to 65% were seen once. The study, taken as a whole, reports: The study listed 164 cytomegalovirus-associated TCR beta chains. Cytomegalovirus status was reportedly diagnosed by the classifier with high specificity and sensitivity.

The CDR3 has 15 residues. Germline V gene data show CDR1 as SEHNR and CDR2 as FQNEAQ (reference sequence). Unmatched junction bases numbered 2, after V lost 5 bases and J lost 2 bases. The chain has TRBV7-9 and TRBJ2-5, with TRBD2 matching 13 bases. This TCR came from a man aged 25 to 45 in good health and CMV-seropositive. Sequenced input: PBMCs. In DNA, the CDR3 is TGTGCCAGCAGCCCGGGACTAGCGGGGCAAGAGACCCAGTACTTC. This codes for CASSPGLAGQETQYF.